The 29 T cell receptor beta chains given below trace back to one sample, sequenced in a study of identical twins. TCRdb redid the calling of the 5' RACE reads with MiXCR, one entry per CDR3 protein. This table has fewer than 500,000 distinct CDR3 sequences, more than 20% appearing once. Another study also made use of these data, one on T cells expressing NK-cell markers.

The sequencing input was CD4+ T cells sorted from blood. These receptors all come from a young woman in good health.

The gene calls are TRBV30 and TRBJ2-7, with D possibly being TRBD2 (6 bases). Germline V gene sequence: CDR1 GTSNPN, CDR2 SVGIG (reference sequence). V was pared by 3 bases and J by 2 bases, with 8 bases between. This CDR3 comprises 12 residues. CDR3 region: CAWRRDAYEQYF. DNA of the CDR3: TGTGCCTGGAGGCGGGACGCCTACGAGCAGTACTTC. Combining the CDR3 with reference TRBV30 and TRBJ2-7 gives the whole variable domain SQTIHQWPATLVQPVGSPLSLECTVEGTSNPNLYWYRQAAGRGLQLLFYSVGIGQISSEVPQNLSASRPQDRQFILSSKKLLLSDSGFYLCAWRRDAYEQYFGPGTRLTVT.

This clonotype was counted ten times or more. This sequence joins TRBV24-1 and TRBJ2-3; D gene unclear. The CDR3 is 11 residues long. From germline, CDR1 is KGHDR and CDR2 SFDVKD. Trimming removed 0 bases at V and 9 bases at J, with 3 bases between. The CDR3 DNA sequence: TGTGCCACCAGTGATTTGAGGACGCAGTATTTT. This gives the protein CATSDLRTQYF.

This clonotype was seen at least ten times. The chain carries TRBV27 and TRBJ1-6; D unresolved. The CDR3 sequence is 13 residues long. CDR1 MNHEY and CDR2 SMNVEV come from the germline V gene (reference sequence). V was pared by 7 bases and J by 6 bases, with 10 bases between. CDR3 residues: CASNRAPNSPLHF. CDR3 bases: TGTGCCAGCAACCGGGCACCTAATTCACCCCTCCACTTT.

This clonotype turned up a few times. The chain joins TRBV11-3 to TRBJ2-5; 8 positions agree with TRBD1. The ends lost 5 bases at V and 5 bases at J; junction bases unmatched: 7. The CDR3 contains 14 residues. The germline CDR1 and CDR2 sequences are SGHNT and YENEEA. The CDR3 here is CASSQTGVGETQYF. CDR3 in DNA: TGTGCCAGCAGCCAGACAGGGGTAGGGGAGACCCAGTACTTC.

This clonotype was picked up a small number of times. The chain combines TRBV25-1 with TRBJ1-1; D possibly corresponds to TRBD1 (5 bases). Per germline, CDR1 MGHDK and CDR2 SYGVNS. V gave up 0 bases and J gave up 6 bases, with 11 bases separating them. The CDR3 has 14 residues. The CDR3 nucleotides read TGTGCCAGCAGTGAATACAGGGATGGAGCTGAAGCTTTCTTT. Its translation: CASSEYRDGAEAFF.

CDR3 residues: CSAPWGGETQYF. CDR3 DNA: TGCAGTGCCCCCTGGGGTGGGGAGACCCAGTACTTC. This chain joins TRBV20-1 and TRBJ2-5; D not certain. The ends were cut back, 6 bases at V and 5 bases at J, with 13 bases in the middle. The length of the CDR3 is 12 residues. Per the germline V gene, CDR1 is DFQATT and CDR2 is SNEGSKA (reference sequence).

This clonotype was observed a few times. The rearrangement links TRBV5-6 to TRBJ1-1; D uncertain. Germline V gives CDR1 SGHDT, CDR2 YYEEEE. The CDR3 has 15 residues. Trimming cost V 0 bases and J 2 bases, with 11 bases left between them. In DNA form, the CDR3 reads TGTGCCAGCAGCTTGGCCCCGGGTATAAACACTGAAGCTTTCTTT. This codes for CASSLAPGINTEAFF.

V usage is TRBV6-5 and J usage is TRBJ1-2; no definite D call. The CDR3 runs 16 residues. Looked up from germline, CDR1 is MNHEY and CDR2 is SVGAGI. V lost 2 bases and J lost 0, with 13 bases in between. The CDR3 sequence is CASSYSFWGANYGYTF. The DNA of the CDR3 is TGTGCCAGCAGTTACAGTTTTTGGGGAGCTAACTATGGCTACACCTTC.

This clonotype has a handful of counts. The chain links TRBV12-3 or TRBV12-4 to TRBJ2-1, with 9 nucleotides matching TRBD2. The CDR3 spans 12 residues. Unmatched junction bases numbered 8, after V lost 7 bases and J lost 13 bases. CDR3: CASTATSGPQFF. The CDR3 bases are TGTGCCAGCACCGCTACTAGCGGGCCACAGTTCTTC.

This clonotype was picked up a small number of times. The chain employs TRBV5-5 and TRBJ2-7; no firm D call. CDR1 SGHKS and CDR2 YYEKEE come from the germline V gene (reference sequence). V dropped 4 bases and J dropped 1 base, with 15 bases sitting between them. The CDR3 has 15 residues. As DNA, the CDR3 is TGTGCCAGCAGCCCCCGGACGACTTCTTCCTACGAGCAGTACTTC. Encoded protein: CASSPRTTSSYEQYF. Full variable domain (missing parts from reference TRBV5-5 and TRBJ2-7): DAGVTQSPTHLIKTRGQQVTLRCSPISGHKSVSWYQQVLGQGPQFIFQYYEKEERGRGNFPDRFSARQFPNYSSELNVNALLLGDSALYLCASSPRTTSSYEQYFGPGTRLTVT.

The chain couples TRBV15 to TRBJ1-5, with D possibly being TRBD1 (6 bases). CDR1 and CDR2 from the germline V gene are LNHNV and YYDKDF (reference sequence). The V end was cut by 0 bases, the J end by 11 bases, with 11 bases between. There are 13 residues in the CDR3. CDR3 nucleotides: TGTGCCACCAGCAGAGACGAACAGGGAGCCCAGCATTTT. Its translation is CATSRDEQGAQHF.

The chain uses TRBV7-9 and TRBJ2-3, with 14 bases matching TRBD2. The CDR3 is made up of 16 amino acids. Germline assignment: CDR1 SEHNR and CDR2 FQNEAQ (reference sequence). V lost 5 bases and J lost 5; bases outside the gene matches: 6. The DNA of the CDR3 is TGTGCCAGCAGCCCGACTAGCGGGGGGGCCGGAGATACGCAGTATTTT. Amino acid sequence: CASSPTSGGAGDTQYF.

This chain joins TRBV5-1 and TRBJ1-6; D is unclear. V lost 3 bases to trimming and J lost 7 bases, with 5 bases between them. Germline lookup yields CDR1 SGHRS and CDR2 YFSETQ. CDR3 length equals 12 residues. CDR3 bases: TGCGCCAGCAGCTCCGGGAATTCACCCCTCCACTTT. Protein sequence: CASSSGNSPLHF. The full variable domain, rest sourced from reference TRBV5-1 and TRBJ1-6, is KAGVTQTPRYLIKTRGQQVTLSCSPISGHRSVSWYQQTPGQGLQFLFEYFSETQRNKGNFPGRFSGRQFSNSRSEMNVSTLELGDSALYLCASSSGNSPLHFGNGTRLTVT.

This clonotype was counted at least ten times. The chain couples TRBV12-3 or TRBV12-4 to TRBJ2-7; 7 nucleotides line up with TRBD2. V shed 5 bases, J shed 1 base, and the junction held 5 bases outside the gene matches. The CDR3 runs 14 residues. The CDR3 protein is CASSPGGSSYEQYF. CDR3 nucleotides: TGTGCCAGCAGTCCCGGGGGGTCGTCCTACGAGCAGTACTTC.

This clonotype showed up many times. The gene calls are TRBV24-1 and TRBJ2-1; 8 bases fit TRBD2. This CDR3 is built from 15 residues. Trimming removed 3 bases from V and 6 bases from J; junction bases left unmatched: 6. The germline V gene has CDR1 KGHDR and CDR2 SFDVKD. The CDR3 protein is CATSDPTGLANEQFF. In nucleotides, the CDR3 is TGTGCCACCAGTGATCCTACCGGACTAGCCAATGAGCAGTTCTTC.

This chain uses TRBV12-3 or TRBV12-4 with TRBJ1-3; a weak D match, TRBD1 (6 bases). Trimming stripped 7 bases from V and 3 bases from J, with 16 bases between. This CDR3 has 15 residues. CDR3 nucleotides: TGTGCCAGCACCCGAAGGGGGGTGGGTGGAAACACCATATATTTT. This gives the protein CASTRRGVGGNTIYF.

This clonotype has only a few counts. In DNA form, the CDR3 reads TGCGCCAGCAGTGAGTCGTCGGGAGGGCCTAATGAGCAGTTCTTC. Its protein product is CASSESSGGPNEQFF. The chain has TRBV10-1 and TRBJ2-1; 8 bases match TRBD2. In germline, CDR1 is WNHNN, CDR2 SYGVQD (reference sequence). V was clipped by 0 bases and J by 7 bases; unmatched bases: 5. The CDR3 is 15 residues long.

The chain is built from TRBV6-2 or TRBV6-3 and TRBJ2-3; TRBD2 aligns across 12 bases. After removal of 3 bases from V and 3 bases from J, the junction contained 10 bases not matched to a gene. The CDR3 consists of 18 residues. The germline CDR1 and CDR2 sequences are MNHEY and SVGEGT. CDR3 region: CASSYLRTSGTPTDTQYF. The CDR3, as DNA: TGTGCCAGCAGTTATTTAAGGACTAGCGGGACGCCAACAGATACGCAGTATTTT.

This clonotype has more than one count but fewer than ten. The chain carries TRBV9 and TRBJ2-2; possibly TRBD1 or TRBD2 for D (5 bases each). Germline V gene data show CDR1 as SGDLS and CDR2 as YYNGEE. CDR3 length: 15 amino acids. The V and J ends lost 0 bases and 6 bases respectively, with 12 bases between them. The CDR3 sequence: CASSVVQGGPGELFF. The CDR3 nucleotides read TGTGCCAGCAGCGTAGTCCAGGGCGGGCCCGGGGAGCTGTTTTTT.

The table lists this clonotype with a few counts. The V gene is TRBV12-3 or TRBV12-4, the J gene TRBJ1-5; 8 bases line up with TRBD1. The CDR3 has 15 amino acids. V gave up 6 bases and J gave up 3 bases; unmatched junction bases: 7. For the CDR3, the DNA is TGTGCCAGCAGCCGAACAGGGGGGGACAATCAGCCCCAGCATTTT. Protein sequence: CASSRTGGDNQPQHF.

This clonotype turned up a few times. This chain connects TRBV5-1 to TRBJ2-1, with D possibly matching TRBD2 (5 bases). This CDR3 has 14 amino acids. Germline-derived CDR1 and CDR2 are SGHRS and YFSETQ. The V and J ends lost 1 base and 7 bases respectively, with 12 bases between them. Here the CDR3 DNA reads TGCGCCAGCAGCTTGTTCCTAGCAAGTAATGAGCAGTTCTTC. Its translation is CASSLFLASNEQFF.

The chain employs TRBV7-9 and TRBJ2-4; the D gene is possibly TRBD2 (5 bases). This CDR3 comprises 15 residues. The germline CDR1 and CDR2 sequences are SEHNR and FQNEAQ (reference sequence). The germline V and J ends were trimmed by 5 bases and 1 base, with 12 bases remaining between them. This CDR3 is CASSPRGLAKNIQYF. In DNA, the CDR3 is TGTGCCAGCAGCCCAAGAGGGCTGGCCAAAAACATTCAGTACTTC.

The chain couples TRBV5-5 to TRBJ2-1, with D perhaps TRBD2 (6 bases). V was shortened by 4 bases and J by 2 bases, with 10 bases between the two germline ends. The CDR3 runs to 14 residues. Germline-derived CDR1 and CDR2 are SGHKS and YYEKEE (reference sequence). CDR3 DNA sequence: TGTGCCAGCAGCGGGACTTGGGCCTACAATGAGCAGTTCTTC. This codes for CASSGTWAYNEQFF.

Only a few counts were recorded for this clonotype. The chain carries TRBV3-1 and TRBJ2-4; D perhaps matches TRBD1 (5 bases). The CDR3 extends over 18 amino acids. Germline-derived CDR1 and CDR2 are LGHDT and YNNKEL (reference sequence). V gave up 1 base and J gave up 1 base, with 17 bases separating them. In DNA form, the CDR3 reads TGTGCCAGCAGCCAAGCCAGGGCCCAAATGAGGGCCAAAAACATTCAGTACTTC. This gives the protein CASSQARAQMRAKNIQYF.

V is TRBV6-1 and J is TRBJ2-1; TRBD2 matches 8 bases. The germline V gene encodes CDR1 MNHNS and CDR2 SASEGT. J lost 4 bases, V lost 10 bases, and 9 bases had no gene match. The CDR3 covers 14 residues. The CDR3 DNA reads as TGTGCCAACTCTCGGGGGGGACCGTACAATGAGCAGTTCTTC. It translates to CANSRGGPYNEQFF.

In DNA form, the CDR3 reads TGCAGTGCCGACGGGACTAGCGGGAGTGTCGTAGATACGCAGTATTTT. Protein product: CSADGTSGSVVDTQYF. The V call is TRBV20-1, the J call TRBJ2-3; 14 nucleotides align to TRBD2. In germline, CDR1 is DFQATT, CDR2 SNEGSKA (reference sequence). The CDR3 runs 16 residues. Trimming at V came to 6 bases and at J to 5 bases, leaving 10 bases not matched to a gene.

The gene calls are TRBV12-3 or TRBV12-4 and TRBJ2-7; D uncertain. Trimming took off 3 bases at V and 3 bases at J, with 9 bases between the two ends. The CDR3 sequence is 13 residues long. The CDR3 sequence is CASSFQVVYEQYF. Written as DNA, the CDR3 is TGTGCCAGCAGTTTCCAGGTTGTCTACGAGCAGTACTTC.

This clonotype was counted only a few times. J is TRBJ2-3 and V is TRBV7-2, with 7 positions matching TRBD2. Germline V gives CDR1 SGHTA, CDR2 FQGNSA. CDR3 size: 16 residues. V dropped 3 bases and J dropped 5; count of bases not matched to a gene: 11. Here the CDR3 reads CASSLSGGSSGDTQYF. The CDR3 DNA sequence: TGTGCCAGCAGCTTGTCCGGCGGGAGTTCGGGAGATACGCAGTATTTT.

This clonotype was detected once. V is TRBV5-1 and J is TRBJ2-5; possible D gene TRBD2, 6 bases. The CDR3 totals 15 residues. The germline V and J ends were trimmed by 0 bases and 3 bases, with 12 bases remaining between them. Germline V gene data show CDR1 as SGHRS and CDR2 as YFSETQ. CDR3 sequence (DNA): TGCGCCAGCAGCTTGGAGTTCCAGCGGGAAGAGACCCAGTACTTC. It specifies CASSLEFQREETQYF. Filled out from reference TRBV5-1 and TRBJ2-5, the complete variable domain reads KAGVTQTPRYLIKTRGQQVTLSCSPISGHRSVSWYQQTPGQGLQFLFEYFSETQRNKGNFPGRFSGRQFSNSRSEMNVSTLELGDSALYLCASSLEFQREETQYFGPGTRLLVL.